The 14 T cell receptor beta chains reported below all come from one sample, sequenced in a study of T cell repertoires in cytomegalovirus infection. Their antigen targets remain unknown. TCRdb processed the reads anew with MiXCR; each CDR3 protein has one entry. The profile covers roughly 800,000 distinct CDR3 sequences, with 25% to 30% appearing a single time and about an eighth taken by the ten largest. Source: cultured CD8+ T cells from PBMCs, taken from culture after CMV antigen stimulation. The receptors originated from a human donor in good health (CMV status not recorded). Some clones in this sample may be carry-over from other donors' samples.

This chain uses TRBV6-5 with TRBJ2-1; 12 bases agree with TRBD2. The CDR3 consists of 16 residues. The germline V gene encodes CDR1 MNHEY and CDR2 SVGAGI. J gave up 6 bases and V 1 base, and 4 bases lay outside the gene matches. This CDR3 reads CASSYFLAGGFNEQFF. In nucleotides, the CDR3 is TGTGCCAGCAGTTACTTTCTAGCGGGGGGGTTCAATGAGCAGTTCTTC.

There are a few counts of this clonotype. This sequence joins TRBV12-3 or TRBV12-4 and TRBJ2-1; 9 bases map to TRBD1. The J segment lost 1 base and the V segment lost 8 bases, leaving 6 bases of the junction unmatched. This CDR3 has 15 amino acids. CDR3: CASGRGTGSYNEQFF. The CDR3 DNA sequence: TGTGCCAGCGGCCGGGGGACAGGGTCCTACAATGAGCAGTTCTTC.

In this sample, this clonotype turned up once. This may be a read error, as it is one base from a much larger clone. V gene TRBV19 combines with J gene TRBJ2-5; D not certain. The CDR3 covers 14 residues. CDR1 is LNHDA, CDR2 SQIVND, per germline (reference sequence). Trimming took 3 bases from V and 0 from J, leaving 8 bases between them. CDR3 bases: TGTGCCAGTAGTATCGACGACGACCAAGAGACCCAGTACTTC. This codes for CASSIDDDQETQYF.

This clonotype appeared a few times. This chain uses TRBV5-1 with TRBJ2-1; 8 positions agree with TRBD1. Trimming at V came to 2 bases and at J to 3 bases, leaving 4 bases not matched to a gene. Germline CDR1 is SGHRS and CDR2 is YFSETQ. This CDR3 has 15 amino acids. CDR3 DNA sequence: TGCGCCAGCAGCTTTGACAGGGGATTCTACAATGAGCAGTTCTTC. Amino acids: CASSFDRGFYNEQFF.

This chain connects TRBV2 to TRBJ2-5, with TRBD1 matching over 8 bases. Germline assignment: CDR1 SNHLY and CDR2 FYNNEI. This CDR3 is 16 amino acids long. V shed 2 bases and J 1 base; nucleotides not matched to a gene: 6. This CDR3 is CASSESGQGAQETQYF. The CDR3 region has the DNA TGTGCCAGCAGTGAAAGCGGGCAGGGGGCCCAAGAGACCCAGTACTTC.

On this clonotype itself: A much larger clone lies one base from this, so it may be a read error. This chain uses TRBV7-9 with TRBJ2-5, with D hard to call. CDR1 is SEHNR, CDR2 FQNEAQ, per germline (reference sequence). CDR3 length: 20 amino acids. V was cut by 5 bases and J by 3 bases, with 31 bases left in between. Here the CDR3 DNA reads TGTGCCAGCAGCCTGTTCGGGTCCAGGTTAACCTGGACCAAGAAAGAGACCCAGTACTTC. It specifies CASSLFGSRLTWTKKETQYF.

In this sample, this clonotype turned up many times. The chain is built from TRBV5-5 and TRBJ2-5; D might be TRBD2 (5 bases). This CDR3 has 15 residues. The V gene lost 0 bases and the J gene lost 2 bases, with 11 bases spanning the gap. Germline-derived CDR1 and CDR2 are SGHKS and YYEKEE (reference sequence). The CDR3 spells CASSLGGAVQETQYF. Written as DNA, the CDR3 is TGTGCCAGCAGCTTGGGGGGAGCGGTGCAAGAGACCCAGTACTTC. The whole variable domain, filled in from reference TRBV5-5 and TRBJ2-5, reads DAGVTQSPTHLIKTRGQQVTLRCSPISGHKSVSWYQQVLGQGPQFIFQYYEKEERGRGNFPDRFSARQFPNYSSELNVNALLLGDSALYLCASSLGGAVQETQYFGPGTRLLVL.

This clonotype was picked up a small number of times. The J gene is TRBJ1-1, the V gene TRBV28; D is ambiguous. V was trimmed by 8 bases and J by 3 bases, leaving 22 bases between them. The CDR3 is made up of 16 amino acids. CDR1 is MDHEN, CDR2 SYDVKM, per germline. The CDR3 is CASSSKGIRWDTEAFF. The DNA for the CDR3 is TGTGCCAGCTCATCAAAGGGAATTAGGTGGGACACTGAAGCTTTCTTT.

The V call is TRBV6-2 or TRBV6-3, the J call TRBJ1-1; D gene ambiguous. The CDR3 consists of 12 residues. The germline V and J ends were trimmed by 2 bases and 6 bases, with 7 bases remaining between them. Germline CDR1 and CDR2: MNHEY and SVGEGT. The CDR3 sequence is CASSYEWAEAFF. Written as DNA, the CDR3 is TGTGCCAGCAGTTACGAGTGGGCTGAAGCTTTCTTT.

This clonotype was seen a few times. CDR3 protein: CASSKGNYGYTF. DNA of the CDR3: TGTGCCAGCAGTAAGGGAAACTATGGCTACACCTTC. This chain connects TRBV7-9 to TRBJ1-2, with D hard to call. The V end was cut by 6 bases, the J end by 2 bases, with 7 bases between. The CDR3 consists of 12 residues. Per germline, CDR1 SEHNR and CDR2 FQNEAQ (reference sequence).

This clonotype has only one observation. The chain uses TRBV2 and TRBJ1-5; D gene ambiguous. The CDR3 runs 16 residues. CDR1 is SNHLY, CDR2 FYNNEI, per germline. Between the trimmed V and J ends, which lost 6 bases and 0 bases, there was a span of 15 bases. The CDR3 nucleotides read TGTGCCAGCAGGGCAGGAAATATTGTTAGCAATCAGCCCCAGCATTTT. It yields the protein CASRAGNIVSNQPQHF.

There are many counts of this clonotype. The rearrangement uses TRBV7-2 and TRBJ2-3; 9 bases are shared with TRBD1. CDR1 and CDR2 (germline): SGHTA, FQGNSA. This CDR3 spans 16 amino acids. The junction had 4 bases not matched to a gene; V was cut back by 2 bases and J by 1 base. The CDR3 coding sequence is TGTGCCAGCAGCTTATGGAGGACAGGGGGCACAGATACGCAGTATTTT. Protein sequence: CASSLWRTGGTDTQYF. Looking up the rest from reference TRBV7-2 and TRBJ2-3 gives the full variable domain: GAGVSQSPSNKVTEKGKDVELRCDPISGHTALYWYRQSLGQGLEFLIYFQGNSAPDKSGLPSDRFSAERTGGSVSTLTIQRTQQEDSAVYLCASSLWRTGGTDTQYFGPGTRLTVL.

A remark on this clonotype: Mismatch with germline at one junction end may stem from a read error. The V and J genes are TRBV5-5 and TRBJ1-2; 9 bases line up with TRBD1. There are 11 residues in the CDR3. CDR1 SGHKS and CDR2 YYEKEE come from the germline V gene (reference sequence). The CDR3 loop reads CASSQDRGFAF. The CDR3 region has the DNA TGTGCCAGCAGCCAGGACAGGGGTTTTGCCTTC. Variable domain in full (rest from reference TRBV5-5 and TRBJ1-2): DAGVTQSPTHLIKTRGQQVTLRCSPISGHKSVSWYQQVLGQGPQFIFQYYEKEERGRGNFPDRFSARQFPNYSSELNVNALLLGDSALYLCASSQDRGFAFGSGTRLTVV.

The table lists this clonotype with a few counts. This rearrangement joins TRBV11-3 to TRBJ2-1, with 9 bases that match TRBD1. V shed 1 base and J 8 bases; nucleotides not matched to a gene: 9. The CDR3 has 16 amino acids. The germline V gene encodes CDR1 SGHNT and CDR2 YENEEA. The CDR3 bases are TGTGCCAGCAGCTTAGCTGGGGGACAGGGTTTCCATGAGCAGTTCTTC. Translating gives CASSLAGGQGFHEQFF.